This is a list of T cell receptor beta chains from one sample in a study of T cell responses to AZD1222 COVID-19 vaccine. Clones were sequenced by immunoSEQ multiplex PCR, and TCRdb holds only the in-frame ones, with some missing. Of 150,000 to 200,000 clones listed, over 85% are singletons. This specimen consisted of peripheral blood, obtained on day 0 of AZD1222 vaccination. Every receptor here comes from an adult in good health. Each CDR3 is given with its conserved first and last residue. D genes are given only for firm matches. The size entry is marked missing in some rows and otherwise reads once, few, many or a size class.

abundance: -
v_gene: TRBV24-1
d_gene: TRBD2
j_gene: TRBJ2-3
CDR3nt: TGTGCCACCAGAGGGCTAGCGGGATCAGATACGCAGTATTTT
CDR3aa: CATRGLAGSDTQYF

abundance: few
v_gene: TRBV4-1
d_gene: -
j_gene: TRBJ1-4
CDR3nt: TGCGCCAGCAGCCAAGATCCAAGCGGGGCTCAAAATGAAAAACTGTTTTTT
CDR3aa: CASSQDPSGAQNEKLFF

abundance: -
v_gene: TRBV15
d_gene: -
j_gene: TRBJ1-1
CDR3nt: TGTGCCACCAGCTCCCTGGGGGCCCCCAGAGCTTTCTTT
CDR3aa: CATSSLGAPRAFF

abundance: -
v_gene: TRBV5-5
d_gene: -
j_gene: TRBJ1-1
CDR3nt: TGTGCCAGCAGCTTGGACGTAGACACTGAAGCTTTCTTT
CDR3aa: CASSLDVDTEAFF

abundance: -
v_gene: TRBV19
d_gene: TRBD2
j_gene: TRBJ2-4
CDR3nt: TGTGCCAGTAGTGACCGACTAGCGGGGGAAAACATTCAGTACTTC
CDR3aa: CASSDRLAGENIQYF

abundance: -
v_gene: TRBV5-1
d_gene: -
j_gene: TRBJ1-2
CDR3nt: TGCGCCAGCAGCTTGGCCTCGGGGGCCTCGGTCGGCTACACCTTC
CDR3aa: CASSLASGASVGYTF

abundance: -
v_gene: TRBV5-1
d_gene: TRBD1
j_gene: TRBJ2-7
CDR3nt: TGCGCCAGCAGCCCGGGCGGCGGGACAGGGGTGTTAGAGCAGTACTTC
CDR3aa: CASSPGGGTGVLEQYF

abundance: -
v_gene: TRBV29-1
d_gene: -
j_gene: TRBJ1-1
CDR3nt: TGCAGCGCGCTGTGGGGGGCCGGGAGCACTGAAGCTTTCTTT
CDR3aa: CSALWGAGSTEAFF

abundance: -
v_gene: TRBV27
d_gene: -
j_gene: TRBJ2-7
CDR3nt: TGTGCCAGCAGTTCCCTACGGGTGCAGTACTTC
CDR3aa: CASSSLRVQYF

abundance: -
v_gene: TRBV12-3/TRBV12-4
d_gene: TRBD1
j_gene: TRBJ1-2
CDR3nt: TGTGCCAGCAGTTTATCAGGGGGAGGCTACACCTTC
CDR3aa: CASSLSGGGYTF

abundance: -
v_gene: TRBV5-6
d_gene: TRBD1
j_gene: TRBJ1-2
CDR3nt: TGTGCCAGCAGCCCCGGGACAGGGGTTCCCTGGGATGGCTACACCTTC
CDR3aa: CASSPGTGVPWDGYTF

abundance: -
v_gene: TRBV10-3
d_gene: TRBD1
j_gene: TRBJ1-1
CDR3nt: TGTGCCATCAGTACAGGGGGCACTGAAGCTTTCTTT
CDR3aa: CAISTGGTEAFF

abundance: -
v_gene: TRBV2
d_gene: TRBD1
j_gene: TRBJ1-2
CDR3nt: TGTGCCAGCAGGGCAGACAGGGGGCGAGGCTACACCTTC
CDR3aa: CASRADRGRGYTF

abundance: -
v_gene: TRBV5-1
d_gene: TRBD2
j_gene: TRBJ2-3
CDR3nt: TGCGCCAGCAGCTCAGGACTAGCGGGATCAGATACGCAGTATTTT
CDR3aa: CASSSGLAGSDTQYF

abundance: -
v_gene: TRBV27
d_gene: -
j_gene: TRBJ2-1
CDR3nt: TGTGCCAGCAGTTTCGGCACTGAGCAGTTCTTC
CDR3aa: CASSFGTEQFF

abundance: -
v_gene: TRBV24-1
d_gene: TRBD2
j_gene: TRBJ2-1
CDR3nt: TGTGCCACCAGTGATCCTAGCGGGAGCTCCTACAATGAGCAGTTCTTC
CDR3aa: CATSDPSGSSYNEQFF

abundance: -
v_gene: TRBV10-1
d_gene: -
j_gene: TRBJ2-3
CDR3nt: TGCGCCAGCAGTGAGGGGGTTAGGGGGAGCACAGATACGCAGTATTTT
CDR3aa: CASSEGVRGSTDTQYF

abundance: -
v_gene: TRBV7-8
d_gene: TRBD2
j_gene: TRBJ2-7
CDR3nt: TGTGCCAGCAGCCCTCTTCCTCTAGCGGGAGTTTACGAGCAGTACTTC
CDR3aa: CASSPLPLAGVYEQYF

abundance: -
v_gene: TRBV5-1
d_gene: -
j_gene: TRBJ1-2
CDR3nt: TGCGCCAGCATGGGGGACACTTCCTATGGCTACACCTTC
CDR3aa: CASMGDTSYGYTF

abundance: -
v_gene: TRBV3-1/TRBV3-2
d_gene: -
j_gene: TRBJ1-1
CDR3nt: TGTGCCAGCAGCCAAGGGAGGACGGCGCTGAACACTGAAGCTTTCTTT
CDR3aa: CASSQGRTALNTEAFF

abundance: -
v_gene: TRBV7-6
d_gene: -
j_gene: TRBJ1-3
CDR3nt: TGTGCCAGCAGCTCCTCGGAGACAGGAGTAGGAAACACCATATATTTT
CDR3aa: CASSSSETGVGNTIYF

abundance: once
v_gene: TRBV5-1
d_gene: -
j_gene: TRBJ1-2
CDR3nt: TGCGCCAGCAGCTTGGGGATCGACTATGGCTACACCTTC
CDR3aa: CASSLGIDYGYTF

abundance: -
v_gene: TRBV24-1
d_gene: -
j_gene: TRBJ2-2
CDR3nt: TGTGCCACCAGTGACTCCTTTCGGGGGCCGAACACCGGGGAGCTGTTTTTT
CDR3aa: CATSDSFRGPNTGELFF

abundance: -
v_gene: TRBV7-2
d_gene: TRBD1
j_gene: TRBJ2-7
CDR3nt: TGTGCCAGCAGCTTAAGTACGGGACAGGGCTACGAGCAGTACTTC
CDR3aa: CASSLSTGQGYEQYF

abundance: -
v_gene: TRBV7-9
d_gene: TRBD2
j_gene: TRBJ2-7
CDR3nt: TGTGCCAGCAGCTTAACCCAGCGGGAGATCGGCTACGAGCAGTACTTC
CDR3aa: CASSLTQREIGYEQYF

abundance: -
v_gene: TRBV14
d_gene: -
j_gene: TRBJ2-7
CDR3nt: TGTGCCAGCAGCCAACTCGATCCAGGCGAGCAGTACTTC
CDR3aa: CASSQLDPGEQYF

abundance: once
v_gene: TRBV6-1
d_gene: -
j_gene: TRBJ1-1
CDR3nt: TGTGCCAGCAGTGAATCTCCAGGGGCGTCCCTAGCTTTCTTT
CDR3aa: CASSESPGASLAFF

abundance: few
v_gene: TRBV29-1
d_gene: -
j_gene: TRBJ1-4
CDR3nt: TGCAGCGGCGGAGGGGGGAAATCAAAACTGTTTTTT
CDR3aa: CSGGGGKSKLFF

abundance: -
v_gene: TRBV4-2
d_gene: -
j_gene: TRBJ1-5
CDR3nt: TGTGCCAGCAGCCAAGTCGGGGGGGGCATGGGTCAGCCCCAGCATTTT
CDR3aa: CASSQVGGGMGQPQHF

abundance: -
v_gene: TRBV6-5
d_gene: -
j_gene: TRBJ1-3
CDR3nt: TGTGCCGCATCCAGGGCTCTGGGAAACACCATATATTTT
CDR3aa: CAASRALGNTIYF

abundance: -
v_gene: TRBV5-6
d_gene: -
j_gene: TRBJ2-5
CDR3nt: TGTGCCAGCAGATCACAGGGGACTCCTCGAGAGACCCAGTACTTC
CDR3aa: CASRSQGTPRETQYF

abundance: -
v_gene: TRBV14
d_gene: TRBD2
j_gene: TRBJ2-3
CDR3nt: TGTGCCAGCAGCCACGGGGAGGCTAGCGGAGATACGCAGTATTTT
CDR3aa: CASSHGEASGDTQYF

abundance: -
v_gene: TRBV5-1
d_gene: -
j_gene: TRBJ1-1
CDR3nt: TGCGCCAGCAGCTTGGGCACTGGGCCTGAAGCTTTCTTT
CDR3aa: CASSLGTGPEAFF

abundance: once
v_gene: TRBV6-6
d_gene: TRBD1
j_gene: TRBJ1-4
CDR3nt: TGTGCCAGCAAAGGAGGACAGGGGGGAGTTGAAAAACTGTTTTTT
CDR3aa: CASKGGQGGVEKLFF

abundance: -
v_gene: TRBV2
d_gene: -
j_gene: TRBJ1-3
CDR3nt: TGTGCCAGCAGGGGCCAGGGGAGCGGAAACACCATATATTTT
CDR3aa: CASRGQGSGNTIYF

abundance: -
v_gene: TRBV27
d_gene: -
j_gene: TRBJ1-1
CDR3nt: TGTGCCAGCAGTTTCGCGGGGAACACTGAAGCTTTCTTT
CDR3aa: CASSFAGNTEAFF

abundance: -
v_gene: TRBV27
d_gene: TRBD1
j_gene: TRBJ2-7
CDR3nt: TGTGCCAGCAAAATAGGACAGGGGCCCTACGAGCAGTACTTC
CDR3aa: CASKIGQGPYEQYF

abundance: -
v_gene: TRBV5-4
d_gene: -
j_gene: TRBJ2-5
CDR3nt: TGTGCCAGCAGCTTGTTCGGAGCCGAGACCCAGTACTTC
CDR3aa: CASSLFGAETQYF

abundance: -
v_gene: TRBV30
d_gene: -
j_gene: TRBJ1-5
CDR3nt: TGTGCCTGGAGTGGGGCAGGGTTCGGGCAGCCCCAGCATTTT
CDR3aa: CAWSGAGFGQPQHF

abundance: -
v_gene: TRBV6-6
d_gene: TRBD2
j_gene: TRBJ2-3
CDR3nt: TGTGCCAGCAGTCCCCCCAGCGGGGCGACTAGCACAGATACGCAGTATTTT
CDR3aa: CASSPPSGATSTDTQYF

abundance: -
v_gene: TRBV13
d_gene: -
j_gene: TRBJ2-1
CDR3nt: TGTGCCAGCAGCTTATATGGGGTCTCCTACAATGAGCAGTTCTTC
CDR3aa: CASSLYGVSYNEQFF